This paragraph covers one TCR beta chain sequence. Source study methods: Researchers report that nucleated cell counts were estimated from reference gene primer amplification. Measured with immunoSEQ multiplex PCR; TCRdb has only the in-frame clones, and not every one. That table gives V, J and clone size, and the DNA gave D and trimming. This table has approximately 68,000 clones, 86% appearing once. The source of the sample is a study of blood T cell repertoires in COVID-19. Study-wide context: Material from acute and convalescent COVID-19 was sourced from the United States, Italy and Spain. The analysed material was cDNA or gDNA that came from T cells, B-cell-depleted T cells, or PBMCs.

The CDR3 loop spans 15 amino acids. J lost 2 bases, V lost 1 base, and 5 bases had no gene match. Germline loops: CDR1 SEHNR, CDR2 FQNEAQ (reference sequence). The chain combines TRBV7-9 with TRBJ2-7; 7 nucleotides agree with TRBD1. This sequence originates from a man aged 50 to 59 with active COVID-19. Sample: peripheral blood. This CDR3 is CASSLGPGGPYEQYF. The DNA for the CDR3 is TGTGCCAGCAGCTTAGGTCCAGGGGGACCCTACGAGCAGTACTTC.